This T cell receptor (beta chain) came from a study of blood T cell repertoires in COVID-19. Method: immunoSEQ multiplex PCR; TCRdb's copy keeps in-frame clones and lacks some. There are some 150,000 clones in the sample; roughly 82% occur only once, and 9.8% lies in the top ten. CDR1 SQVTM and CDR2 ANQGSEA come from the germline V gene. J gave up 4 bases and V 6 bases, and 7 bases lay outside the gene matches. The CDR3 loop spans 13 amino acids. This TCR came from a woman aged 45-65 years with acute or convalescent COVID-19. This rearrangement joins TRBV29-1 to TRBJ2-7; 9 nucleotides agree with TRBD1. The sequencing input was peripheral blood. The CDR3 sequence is CSVGQGLLYEQYF. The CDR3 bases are TGCAGCGTGGGACAGGGTCTGTTATACGAGCAGTACTTC.